The rows below give T cell receptor beta chains drawn from one sample of a study of blood T cell repertoires in COVID-19. Profiling relied on immunoSEQ multiplex PCR, and the TCRdb table lists in-frame clones only, not all of them. The table includes around 60,000 clones, approximately 80% detected once. The sample comprised peripheral blood. The receptors originated from a man aged 30-40 years with COVID-19, enrolled during active disease. Both conserved end residues are part of each CDR3. The D gene is left open where the match is weak. Only some rows state a clone size, as once, few, many or a class for expanded clones.

j_call clone_size v_call d_call cdr3_aa cdr3_nt
TRBJ1-1 . TRBV19 . CASRLGRDRTEAFF TGTGCCAGTAGGTTGGGGAGGGATAGGACTGAAGCTTTCTTT
TRBJ2-5 . TRBV2 . CASSVQGGIETQYF TGTGCCAGCAGCGTACAGGGTGGGATAGAGACCCAGTACTTC
TRBJ2-3 . TRBV4-1 TRBD1 CASSQDGAGGWEDTQYF TGCGCCAGCAGCCAAGATGGTGCAGGGGGTTGGGAAGATACGCAGTATTTT
TRBJ2-5 . TRBV11-3 . CASSLQETQYF TGTGCCAGCAGCTTACAGGAGACCCAGTACTTC
TRBJ1-1 . TRBV5-6 . CASSLGGRNTEAFF TGTGCCAGCAGCTTGGGGGGGCGGAACACTGAAGCTTTCTTT
TRBJ2-6 . TRBV19 . CASSNGVTGANVLTF TGTGCCAGTAGTAACGGGGTTACGGGGGCCAACGTCCTGACTTTC
TRBJ2-1 . TRBV4-2 TRBD1 CASSPGTGPSPTNEQFF TGTGCCAGCAGCCCCGGGACAGGGCCTTCGCCGACCAATGAGCAGTTCTTC
TRBJ2-2 few TRBV6-5 . CASSYSTGRPGELFF TGTGCCAGCAGTTACTCGACAGGTCGGCCCGGGGAGCTGTTTTTT
TRBJ2-7 . TRBV4-1 TRBD2 CASSYRTSATPVHHEQYF TGCGCCAGCAGCTATAGGACTAGCGCCACACCGGTCCACCACGAGCAGTACTTC
TRBJ2-7 . TRBV27 TRBD2 CASSLAGGEQYF TGTGCCAGCTCCCTAGCGGGAGGTGAGCAGTACTTC
TRBJ2-7 . TRBV7-9 TRBD2 CASSKLAALPYEQYF TGTGCCAGCTCAAAACTAGCGGCTTTGCCCTACGAGCAGTACTTC
TRBJ2-1 once TRBV5-1 . CASRLAYNEQFF TGCGCCAGCAGACTAGCCTACAATGAGCAGTTCTTC
TRBJ1-1 . TRBV5-6 . CASSLAPLDRPNTEAFF TGTGCCAGCAGCTTAGCCCCCCTCGACAGGCCGAACACTGAAGCTTTCTTT
TRBJ2-3 . TRBV28 TRBD1 CASSLLGQGVGDTQYF TGTGCCAGCAGTTTATTAGGGCAGGGGGTCGGAGATACGCAGTATTTT
TRBJ1-2 . TRBV9 . CASSVDRDEGYTF TGTGCCAGCAGCGTAGACAGGGATGAGGGCTACACCTTC
TRBJ2-7 . TRBV23-1 TRBD1 CASSQSNRGIF TGCGCCAGCAGTCAATCGAACAGGGGAATATTC
TRBJ2-3 once TRBV6-5 TRBD1 CASSTGQGTDTQYF TGTGCCAGCAGTACCGGACAGGGCACAGATACGCAGTATTTT
TRBJ2-7 . TRBV2 TRBD1 CASSDGQGASYEQYF TGTGCCAGCAGTGACGGACAGGGAGCTTCCTACGAGCAGTACTTC
TRBJ1-3 . TRBV2 . CASSATSGNTIYF TGTGCCAGCAGCGCGACATCGGGGAACACCATATATTTT
TRBJ1-5 . TRBV21-1 . CASSKDWGGSNQPQHF TGTGCCAGCAGCAAAGATTGGGGGGGGAGCAATCAGCCCCAGCATTTT
TRBJ2-5 . TRBV5-5 . CASSLLETQYF TGTGCCAGCAGCCTACTAGAGACCCAGTACTTC
TRBJ2-7 . TRBV4-3 TRBD2 CASSQEIAGGYEQYF TGCGCCAGCAGCCAAGAAATAGCGGGGGGATACGAGCAGTACTTC
TRBJ2-1 . TRBV12-3/TRBV12-4 TRBD2 CASNLQGLAGEFF TGTGCCAGCAACCTCCAAGGACTAGCTGGTGAGTTCTTC
TRBJ2-3 . TRBV28 TRBD2 CASTSAGEATDTQYF TGTGCCAGCACGTCAGCGGGGGAAGCCACAGATACGCAGTATTTT
TRBJ1-5 . TRBV5-5 TRBD1 CASSHVGDSNQPQHF TGTGCCAGCAGCCACGTAGGGGACAGTAATCAGCCCCAGCATTTT
TRBJ2-3 . TRBV5-4 TRBD2 CASRGTTLGDTQYF TGTGCCAGCAGAGGGACTACCCTAGGTGATACGCAGTATTTT
TRBJ2-2 . TRBV2 . CASSESGPNTGELFF TGTGCCAGCAGTGAAAGTGGCCCGAACACCGGGGAGCTGTTTTTT
TRBJ2-2 . TRBV4-3 TRBD2 CASSQEGGYGELFF TGCGCCAGCAGCCAAGAGGGAGGGTACGGGGAGCTGTTTTTT
TRBJ2-5 . TRBV18 . CASSPVSIHQETQYF TGTGCCAGCTCACCTGTCAGTATCCACCAAGAGACCCAGTACTTC
TRBJ2-7 . TRBV28 TRBD1 CASRDRARGQYF TGTGCCAGCAGGGACAGGGCTCGGGGGCAGTACTTC
TRBJ2-1 few TRBV5-6 . CASSASWTVSYNEQFF TGTGCCAGCAGCGCCTCCTGGACAGTGTCCTACAATGAGCAGTTCTTC
TRBJ2-1 . TRBV13 TRBD2 CASRYGLAGLNEQFF TGTGCCAGCAGATACGGACTAGCGGGATTAAATGAGCAGTTCTTC
TRBJ2-7 . TRBV5-6 . CASSLQGYFDEQYF TGTGCCAGCAGCTTACAGGGATATTTCGACGAGCAGTACTTC
TRBJ1-2 . TRBV28 . CASSLSVTLGNYGYTF TGTGCCAGCAGTTTAAGCGTCACACTTGGGAACTATGGCTACACCTTC
TRBJ2-7 . TRBV5-4 TRBD2 CASSLVVAGGNYEQYF TGTGCCAGCAGCTTGGTTGTAGCGGGGGGCAACTACGAGCAGTACTTC
TRBJ2-7 . TRBV29-1 . CSVELDSSYEQYF TGCAGCGTTGAACTGGACAGCTCCTACGAGCAGTACTTC
TRBJ2-7 . TRBV19 TRBD2 CASSAQLAYEQYF TGTGCCAGTAGTGCACAACTAGCGTACGAGCAGTACTTC
TRBJ2-5 . TRBV12-3/TRBV12-4 . CASSLNRETQYF TGTGCCAGCAGTTTAAATCGTGAGACCCAGTACTTC